Listed below are T cell receptor beta chains from one sample, sequenced in a study of blood T cell repertoires in COVID-19. Sequencing used immunoSEQ multiplex PCR; TCRdb keeps in-frame clones, though not all of them. The table includes about 21,000 clones, about 89% detected once. The sequenced sample consisted of peripheral blood. All receptors derive from a human donor with active COVID-19. The donor label of this sample is uncertain. Each CDR3 is given with its conserved first and last residue. A D gene is named only where the DNA matches it firmly. The size of a clone is reported for some rows only, either as once, few or many, or as a class for expanded clones.

clone size	V gene	J gene	D gene	CDR3 DNA	CDR3 protein
once	TRBV5-6	TRBJ1-6	TRBD1	TGTGCCAGCAGCCTGCCAGGGGGTTTCAATTCACCCCTCCACTTT	CASSLPGGFNSPLHF
-	TRBV27	TRBJ2-3	-	TGTGCCAGCAGTTTAGGCAGTTACACAGATACGCAGTATTTT	CASSLGSYTDTQYF
-	TRBV9	TRBJ2-3	TRBD2	TGTGCCAGCAGCCGGGGGCCCACTAGCGGGAGTTATACGCAGTATTTT	CASSRGPTSGSYTQYF
-	TRBV7-6	TRBJ2-5	-	TGTGCCAGCAGCTTAGCCCGCAGCAGGACACAAGAGACCCAGTACTTC	CASSLARSRTQETQYF
-	TRBV28	TRBJ2-3	-	TGTGCCAGCAGTTCGGGGGGAGGGGGAAATACGCAGTATTTT	CASSSGGGGNTQYF
-	TRBV19	TRBJ1-3	TRBD1	TGTGCCAGTACCGACAGGGGCGGTGGAAACACCATATATTTT	CASTDRGGGNTIYF
-	TRBV27	TRBJ1-5	TRBD1	TGTGCCAGCAGTCGCCGGACAGGGGGGAACAATCAGCCCCAGCATTTT	CASSRRTGGNNQPQHF
-	TRBV20-1	TRBJ2-7	TRBD1	TGCAGTGCTAGTGGTCTAACCGGGACAGGGAGCGAGCAGTACTTC	CSASGLTGTGSEQYF
once	TRBV6-2/TRBV6-3	TRBJ2-5	-	TGTGCCAGCAGCGCCCTCCTACAGGGGGGGGAGACCCAGTACTTC	CASSALLQGGETQYF
-	TRBV6-5	TRBJ1-2	TRBD1	TGTGCCAGCAGTCGCGGCGGACAGGGCACCTATGGCTACACCTTC	CASSRGGQGTYGYTF
-	TRBV6-2/TRBV6-3	TRBJ2-1	TRBD2	TGTGCCAGCAGCTCCGGACTAGCGGGAATCGGGGGTGAGCAGTTCTTC	CASSSGLAGIGGEQFF
-	TRBV5-1	TRBJ2-3	TRBD1	TGCGCCAGCAGCGCCGGGACAGGGGTCACCGAACCCACAGATACGCAGTATTTT	CASSAGTGVTEPTDTQYF
-	TRBV11-3	TRBJ2-5	-	TGTGCCAGCAGCCAACAAGAAGAGACCCAGTACTTC	CASSQQEETQYF
-	TRBV10-1	TRBJ1-1	-	TGCGCCAACCCAGGGGTGATGGGGATCACTGAAGCTTTCTTT	CANPGVMGITEAFF
-	TRBV5-4	TRBJ2-7	TRBD1	TGTGCCAGCAGCTTGAGCCCCGGGACAGGACGTTACGAGCAGTACTTC	CASSLSPGTGRYEQYF
-	TRBV6-5	TRBJ2-7	-	TGTGCCAGCAGTTCCGAGCAGAGGGAGCAGTACTTC	CASSSEQREQYF
-	TRBV27	TRBJ2-7	TRBD1	TGTGCCAGCAGTCTAGCCGGGACAGGGCTTCTCGAGCAGTACTTC	CASSLAGTGLLEQYF
once	TRBV7-2	TRBJ2-1	TRBD2	TGTGCCAGCAGCTTAGTATATCTAGCGGGGGCATCCAATGAGCAGTTCTTC	CASSLVYLAGASNEQFF
few	TRBV18	TRBJ1-1	-	TGTGCCAGCTCCGCACGGGGTCCGTCATACACTGAAGCTTTCTTT	CASSARGPSYTEAFF
-	TRBV7-2	TRBJ1-5	-	TGTGCCAGCAGCTTAGAGGGGGTTCAGCCCCAGCATTTT	CASSLEGVQPQHF
-	TRBV10-3	TRBJ2-2	-	TGTGCCATCAGTGTCAGGGAAGCCGGGGAGCTGTTTTTT	CAISVREAGELFF
-	TRBV5-6	TRBJ1-2	TRBD1	TGTGCCAGCAGCTTGACAGGGGGCGGTTACACCTTC	CASSLTGGGYTF
-	TRBV3-1/TRBV3-2	TRBJ2-5	-	TGTGCCAGCAGCCCTAGGGACATACAAGAGACCCAGTACTTC	CASSPRDIQETQYF
-	TRBV20-1	TRBJ2-3	TRBD2	TGCAGTGCTAGTTTTCAAACGGGTCTAGCGGGAGGAAGCACAGATACGCAGTATTTT	CSASFQTGLAGGSTDTQYF
once	TRBV7-2	TRBJ1-2	-	TGTGCCAGCAGCTCCTCCCCGGGGTCGGAACCCTATGGCTACACCTTC	CASSSSPGSEPYGYTF
-	TRBV19	TRBJ1-1	-	TGTGCCAGTAGTATTAACAGGCAAGCTTTCTTT	CASSINRQAFF